A selection of T cell receptor beta chains follows, all from one sample in a study of tumor and adjacent non-tumor tissue in lung cancer. MiXCR, run by TCRdb on the multiplex PCR reads, gives a single entry per CDR3 protein. The profile covers 85,000 to 130,000 distinct CDR3 sequences, with more than 55% appearing a single time and around 20% taken by the ten largest. The sample taken for sequencing was distant non-tumor lung tissue. These receptors were taken from a man younger than 45 with non-small cell lung cancer. CDR3s include the opening cysteine and the closing phenylalanine or tryptophan. The D gene is left open where the match is weak. Some rows have no size entry. The others give once, few or many, or a class for an expanded clone.

v_call,cdr3_length,j_call,clone_size,d_call,cdr3_nt,cdr3_aa
TRBV5-6,17,TRBJ2-5,few,NA,TGTGCCAGCAGTACAGAGTCTGAGGGCATCACAGGGGAGACCCAGTACTTC,CASSTESEGITGETQYF
TRBV12-5,15,TRBJ2-7,NA,NA,TGTGCTAGTGGTTTCTGGAACGGGCAAACCTACGAGCAGTACTTC,CASGFWNGQTYEQYF
TRBV11-2,15,TRBJ2-3,NA,NA,TGTACCAGCAGCCCAGGGGTCCTAGCGACAGATACGCAGTATTTT,CTSSPGVLATDTQYF
TRBV20-1,15,TRBJ2-1,NA,NA,TGCAGTGCCAGAGATCTGGGGACCGATTACAATGAGCAGTTCTTC,CSARDLGTDYNEQFF
TRBV5-4,15,TRBJ2-7,many,TRBD1,TGTGCCAGCAGCTTGCACAGGGGGATATCCTACGAGCAGTACTTC,CASSLHRGISYEQYF
TRBV11-2,13,TRBJ2-7,NA,NA,TGTGCCAGCAGCTTACTAGACATCTACGAGAAGTACTTC,CASSLLDIYEKYF
TRBV4-1,17,TRBJ2-1,once,TRBD2,TGCGCCAGTAGCCAACCGGGACTAGCGGGAGGGAGGAATGAGCAGTTATTC,CASSQPGLAGGRNEQLF
TRBV2,14,TRBJ2-5,few,TRBD1,TGTGCCAGCTTTCCCGGACAGGGGGAAGAGACCCAGTACTTC,CASFPGQGEETQYF
TRBV11-2,13,TRBJ2-1,NA,NA,TGTGCCTGCTTGGGACCACGTAGTAGTGGGCAGCTCTTC,CACLGPRSSGQLF
TRBV10-3,13,TRBJ2-1,many,NA,TGTGCCATCAGTGAAGGTCTTTCGAATGAGCAGTTCTTC,CAISEGLSNEQFF
TRBV24-1,16,TRBJ2-3,few,NA,TGTGCCACCCGCGTTGGGCGGGACTCTAGCACAGATACGCAGTATTTT,CATRVGRDSSTDTQYF
TRBV20-1,14,TRBJ2-7,NA,NA,TGCAGTGTTAGACAAACAAGGGGCGGTTACGAGCAGTACTTC,CSVRQTRGGYEQYF
TRBV7-3,15,TRBJ2-3,NA,TRBD2,TGTACCAGCAGCTCAACCGGGACTAGGACCGATACGCAGTATTTT,CTSSSTGTRTDTQYF
TRBV6-5,14,TRBJ2-5,medium-sized,NA,TGTGCCAGCAGACCCCCGGGCCCCCAAGAGACCCAGTACTTC,CASRPPGPQETQYF
TRBV11-2,11,TRBJ2-1,NA,NA,TGTGCCAGCAACCCCCACAATGAGCATTTCTTC,CASNPHNEHFF
TRBV12-3/TRBV12-4,13,TRBJ2-7,NA,TRBD2,TGTGCCAGTTTACTTCAGCGGGAGGACGAGCAGTACTTC,CASLLQREDEQYF
TRBV29-1,13,TRBJ2-7,once,TRBD2,TGCAGTGTCGAACTAGCGGGAGGTAAAGAGCAGTACTTC,CSVELAGGKEQYF
TRBV12-3/TRBV12-4,13,TRBJ2-5,NA,NA,TGTGCCAGCGTACAGGCCTACCAAGAGACTCGGTACTTC,CASVQAYQETRYF
TRBV6-5,14,TRBJ1-1,NA,TRBD1,TGTACCAGCGGCTCGGGACAGAGGAGCACTGAAGCTTTCTTT,CTSGSGQRSTEAFF
TRBV11-2,15,TRBJ1-1,NA,TRBD1,TGTGCCAACAGCACACGGACAGGCCGGAACACTGAAGCTTCCTTC,CANSTRTGRNTEASF
TRBV12-3/TRBV12-4,12,TRBJ2-7,many,TRBD1,TGTGCCAGCAGTTCGACAGGGCTCGAGCAGTACTTC,CASSSTGLEQYF
TRBV4-3,15,TRBJ1-1,NA,NA,TGTGCCAGCAGCCTTCTGGAGAGGGGTAACACTGAAGCTTTCTTT,CASSLLERGNTEAFF
TRBV4-1,20,TRBJ2-5,once,TRBD2,TGCGCCAGCAGCCAACAGACGCCTGGCGGGAGGGTTAGTGGCTGGGAGACCCAGTACTTC,CASSQQTPGGRVSGWETQYF
TRBV6-2/TRBV6-3,14,TRBJ2-3,NA,NA,TGTGCCAGCGGACCCGGACAGCCATTGGATACGCAGTATTTT,CASGPGQPLDTQYF
TRBV20-1,14,TRBJ1-4,NA,TRBD1,TGCAATGCTGATACAGGGGAGGGGAATGAGAAACTGTTTTTT,CNADTGEGNEKLFF
TRBV20-1,11,TRBJ2-7,NA,NA,TGCAGTGCCGACAAATCCTACGAGCAGTACTTC,CSADKSYEQYF
TRBV11-3,14,TRBJ2-7,NA,NA,TGTGCAAGCAGCTTCCGGGACATAGCCTACGAGCAGTACTTC,CASSFRDIAYEQYF
TRBV6-2/TRBV6-3,14,TRBJ2-7,NA,TRBD2,TGTGTCAGCAGTAGTCAGCGGGAACACTACGAGCAGTACTTC,CVSSSQREHYEQYF
TRBV11-3,13,TRBJ2-1,NA,NA,TGTGCCAGCAGCGTCCGGGACTTCGATGAGCAGTTCTTC,CASSVRDFDEQFF
TRBV11-2,15,TRBJ2-1,NA,TRBD2,TGTGCCAACAGCCGACAGCGGGGGGTATGGAATGAGCAATTCTTC,CANSRQRGVWNEQFF
TRBV11-3,14,TRBJ1-1,NA,NA,TGTGCCAGCAGCTCCGGTCAGGGTATCGCTGAAGCTTTCTTT,CASSSGQGIAEAFF
TRBV7-9,14,TRBJ2-2,few,TRBD2,TGTGCCAGCAGCACCGGGGGGTACACCGGGGAGCTGTTTTTT,CASSTGGYTGELFF
TRBV14,16,TRBJ2-7,few,NA,TGTGCCAGCAGCCAAGGTGAGCTGCAGGGGCGCGACGAGCAGTACTTC,CASSQGELQGRDEQYF
TRBV11-2,15,TRBJ2-2,once,NA,TGTGCCAGCAGCTCCGGATGGGGGGCAGGTGGGGAGCTGTTTTTT,CASSSGWGAGGELFF
TRBV20-1,10,TRBJ2-1,NA,NA,TGCAGTGCTAAAGACTTGAGGCAGTTCTTT,CSAKDLRQFF
TRBV12-3/TRBV12-4,14,TRBJ1-2,medium-sized,NA,TGTGCCAGCAGTTTAAGCGGGGCTGGTTATGGCTACACCTTC,CASSLSGAGYGYTF
TRBV10-2,14,TRBJ2-1,NA,NA,TGCACCAGCAGTGGGAGCGGACTATACAATGAGCAGTTCTTC,CTSSGSGLYNEQFF
TRBV28,14,TRBJ1-5,NA,NA,TGTGCCAGCAGTTCAGGGTGGGGCAATCAGCCCCAGCATTTT,CASSSGWGNQPQHF
TRBV6-1,14,TRBJ2-3,NA,NA,TGTGTCAGCAGTGAAAGCAGGGGAAATCAGCCCCAGTATTTT,CVSSESRGNQPQYF
TRBV29-1,13,TRBJ2-2,NA,NA,TGCAGCGTCCGGGACGGATACACCGGGGAGCTGTTTTTT,CSVRDGYTGELFF
TRBV5-1,16,TRBJ2-1,NA,TRBD2,TGCGTCAGCAGCTTAGGGCTAGCGGGGGCTTACAATGAGCAGTTCTTC,CVSSLGLAGAYNEQFF
TRBV12-3/TRBV12-4,14,TRBJ1-4,NA,NA,TGTGCCAGCAGTCGGACGGCCCGTAAAGAAAAACTGTTTTTT,CASSRTARKEKLFF
TRBV29-1,12,TRBJ1-2,NA,NA,TGCAGCGTCGATGGAGCTAACTATGGCTACACCTTC,CSVDGANYGYTF
TRBV11-2,15,TRBJ1-1,few,NA,TGTGCCAGCAGCTTAGAGCCGTATATCGACACTGAAGCTTTCTTT,CASSLEPYIDTEAFF
TRBV20-1,14,TRBJ2-1,NA,TRBD2,TGCGATGCTAGACCCGGACTAGCCTACAATGAGCAGTTCTTC,CDARPGLAYNEQFF
TRBV4-3,17,TRBJ2-1,many,TRBD1,TGCGCCAGCAGCCAAGATCCGAGGACAGGGGGGTACAATGAGCAGTTCTTC,CASSQDPRTGGYNEQFF
TRBV11-2,13,TRBJ1-1,few,NA,TGTGCCAGCAACCCGACGGTGAACACTGAAGCTTTCTTT,CASNPTVNTEAFF
TRBV10-2,13,TRBJ1-1,NA,TRBD1,TGCGCCAGCAGCGGACAGGGCGGCACTGAAGTTTTCTTT,CASSGQGGTEVFF
TRBV6-5,16,TRBJ2-3,NA,TRBD2,TGTGCCAGCATTTACACTATAGCGGGGGTTCAGGTTACGCAGTATTTT,CASIYTIAGVQVTQYF
TRBV11-3,16,TRBJ2-1,NA,TRBD2,TGCGCCAGCAGCTCGCCGGGACTAGCGGGAGTATATGAGCAGTTCTTC,CASSSPGLAGVYEQFF
TRBV6-6,14,TRBJ1-1,many,TRBD1,TGTGCCAGCAGTTTTTACGGACAGGACACTGAAGCTTTCTTT,CASSFYGQDTEAFF
TRBV11-2,16,TRBJ1-5,NA,TRBD1,TGTGCTAGCAGTTCCGGGACAGGGGACTCGGGTCAGCCCCAGCATTTT,CASSSGTGDSGQPQHF
TRBV6-5,17,TRBJ1-3,many,TRBD1,TGTGCCAGCAGTTACTCGGGGCAGGGGGCAGGTGGAAACACCATATATTTT,CASSYSGQGAGGNTIYF